This T cell receptor beta chain appears in the sequencing data of a study of response to subunit inactivated influenza vaccine. Findings and caveats of the study: That few new T cells are recruited by each seasonal influenza vaccination was the authors' suggestion.

This clonotype was observed a few times. The antigen is undetermined. Looked up from germline, CDR1 is SGHRS and CDR2 is YFSETQ. The V segment lost 4 bases and the J segment 6 bases; nucleotides outside the gene matches: 5. This CDR3 is built from 13 residues. MiXCR was run by TCRdb on the RT-PCR reads, yielding one entry per CDR3 protein. The sample consists of 430,000 or so distinct CDR3 sequences, roughly 9.7% of them appearing once. Sequenced here: PBMCs from blood, sampled 45 days after vaccination. This TCR was recovered from a middle-aged man who received an inactivated influenza vaccine. V usage is TRBV5-1 and J usage is TRBJ2-3, with TRBD2 matching over 7 bases. The CDR3 spells CASSAGVVDTQYF. DNA of the CDR3: TGCGCCAGCAGCGCGGGAGTGGTTGATACGCAGTATTTT.